This TCR beta chain derives from a study of memory CD4+ T cells and cytomegalovirus serostatus (dated by TCRdb to about 2019). Study-wide context: A total of around 35 healthy Belgian adults, of whom 9 were CMV seropositive and about 24 were CMV seronegative, were included in the cohort. The study sequenced CD4+ memory TCRbeta repertoires of a Belgian cohort with known cytomegalovirus serostatus to replicate a published TCR-based CMV serostatus classifier.

Comments on this clone: What antigen it recognizes has not been identified. The input lacks base qualities; no much larger clone sits a single base away.

General conclusions and limits of the study: The original-framework classifier achieved a median bootstrapped AUC of about 0.95 with a 95% CI of 0.76-1.00 on the Belgian cohort. Only CD4+CD45RO+ memory cells were sequenced, in contrast to the original study, in which naive and memory CD4+ and CD8+ populations were covered. Among the 150 to 200 previously reported CMV-associated TCRbeta sequences, roughly 68 showed up in the CD4+ memory repertoires, with each one found in between one and five individuals. CMV serostatus prediction reached a median bootstrapped AUC of 0.95 with the original framework and just under 0.93 with a US-trained random forest. The results were interpreted as suggesting that the CMV-associated TCR signature is mostly present in the CD4+ memory repertoire.

The CDR3 has 15 amino acids, counting the end cysteine and phenylalanine. CDR3 DNA is the only sequence kept; it has 45 bases, read in frame from the first base. V is reduced by 4 bases and J by 1 base, leaving a spacing of 11 bases between them. CDR1 MDHEN and CDR2 SYDVKM were looked up in the germline V gene. Single viable CD3+CD4+CD8-CD45RO+ cells were sorted as memory CD4+ T cells on a FACSAria II. To determine CMV serostatus, a Roche Elecsys assay was used that detects serum IgG against CMV pp150, pp28, p38 and p52. After thawing, total CD4+ T cells were enriched by positive selection with CD4 magnetic microbeads. Samples originated from another study that specifically interrogated the CD4+ T cell memory repertoire. Following standard operating procedures, peripheral blood mononuclear cells were isolated and cryopreserved, while serum was kept at -80 degrees C. Staining used CD3-PerCP (BW264/56), CD4-APC (RPA-T4), CD45RO-PE (UCHT1) and CD8-Pacific Orange (3B5) antibodies, with Sytox blue excluding non-viable cells.

Genomic DNA was extracted from sorted cells with the Quick-DNA Microprep Kit. TCRbeta DNA was amplified with the immunoSEQ hsTCRbeta kit following the manufacturer's protocol. An Illumina MiSeq instrument was used to sequence the TCRbeta libraries. Per the original workflow: Removing out-of-frame sequences left some 2.4 million distinct TCRbeta sequences, an average of about 70,000 per individual. Each individual was scored by the count of 150 to 200 previously reported CMV-associated TCRbeta sequences and the total productive distinct TCRbeta count. A beta-binomial model was reimplemented in Python, and scikit-learn random forests with default parameters were trained on data from the US cohort. Classifier performance on the Belgian cohort was summarized as median AUC with percentile confidence intervals over 10,000 bootstrap iterations. The immuneACCESS repertoire file appears here via TCRdb, limited to in-frame rearrangements. These files lack a portion of the clones; in checked studies, under half of the deficit traces to unresolved V genes, and the cause of the others is not known. V and J calls and clone size are those listed in that table; D and trimming were worked out from the DNA. The sample records some 48,000 clones, 78% of which are singletons. The ten largest make up roughly 0.61% of the sample.

This TCR was recovered from an adult in good health and CMV-seronegative. Sequenced: memory CD4+ T cells from blood. The V and J genes are TRBV28 and TRBJ1-5, with the D gene not confidently named. The CDR3 protein sequence reads: CASSSRKVSNQPQHF. The DNA reads TGTGCCAGCAGTTCCCGCAAGGTCAGCAATCAGCCCCAGCATTTT.